Presented here are 6 T cell receptor beta chains from one specimen sequenced in a study of T cell responses to AZD1222 COVID-19 vaccine. Using immunoSEQ multiplex PCR, the repertoire was profiled, and TCRdb retains in-frame clones only, with some absent. The sample has about 73,000 clones, almost 90% seen once. This material consisted of peripheral blood, taken 28 days after the second AZD1222 dose. The origin of the receptors is an adult who received the AZD1222 COVID-19 vaccine.

This chain uses TRBV5-4 with TRBJ1-2, with 7 bases fitting TRBD1. V was clipped by 4 bases and J by 8 bases; unmatched bases: 14. The CDR3 extends over 15 amino acids. The germline gives CDR1 SGHNT, CDR2 YYREEE (reference sequence). CDR3 protein: CASSREYDRDGGYTF. CDR3 bases: TGTGCCAGCAGCCGAGAATATGACAGGGATGGAGGCTACACCTTC.

This chain connects TRBV5-4 to TRBJ2-1; D is possibly TRBD2 (6 bases). CDR3 length: 18 residues. The ends were cut back, 0 bases at V and 6 bases at J, with 22 bases in the middle. Germline loops: CDR1 SGHNT, CDR2 YYREEE (reference sequence). The CDR3 DNA reads TGTGCCAGCAGCTTGGGGGGTTACCGGACACCCGGGGGCAATGAGCAGTTCTTC. As protein: CASSLGGYRTPGGNEQFF.

This chain connects TRBV9 to TRBJ1-2; the D is unclear. V lost 5 bases and J 1 base, leaving 15 bases between the germline ends. Germline loops: CDR1 SGDLS, CDR2 YYNGEE. CDR3 length equals 15 residues. In DNA, the CDR3 is TGTGCCAGCAGAGACCCGATGAAGGATAACTATGGCTACACCTTC. This codes for CASRDPMKDNYGYTF.

This chain connects TRBV20-1 to TRBJ1-1; no clear D. The CDR3 has 11 residues. Germline V CDR1 and CDR2: DFQATT, SNEGSKA (reference sequence). Deletions cut 0 bases from V and 8 bases from J, with 7 bases between. CDR3 residues: CSARDPVEAFF. The CDR3 DNA reads as TGCAGTGCTAGAGATCCAGTCGAAGCTTTCTTT.

The chain carries TRBV4-2 and TRBJ2-2; D gene unclear. V was trimmed by 1 base and J by 6 bases, leaving 15 bases between them. This CDR3 comprises 16 residues. The V gene's germline CDR1 is LGHNA and CDR2 YNFKEQ. CDR3 sequence: CASSQGSGRAPGELFF. The CDR3 DNA is TGTGCCAGCAGCCAAGGGTCGGGTAGGGCGCCCGGGGAGCTGTTTTTT.

The chain employs TRBV2 and TRBJ2-7; D call uncertain. V gave up 4 bases and J gave up 3 bases, with 7 bases separating them. CDR1 SNHLY and CDR2 FYNNEI come from the germline V gene. The CDR3 runs to 12 residues. CDR3 in amino acids: CASSVDLYEQYF. The CDR3 coding sequence is TGTGCCAGCAGTGTAGACCTCTACGAGCAGTACTTC.